There are many counts of the clone carrying this TCR beta chain. The data were obtained in a study of T cells after yellow fever vaccination. Looking at the study overall: Libraries from low-cell-number fractions were prepared with the SMART-Seq v4 Ultra Low Input RNA kit.

V gave up 2 bases and J gave up 7 bases, with 20 bases separating them. The CDR3 loop spans 16 amino acids. Germline CDR1 is SGHRS and CDR2 is YFSETQ. TCRdb re-derived calls from the 5' RACE reads in MiXCR, one entry per CDR3 protein. The sample has 250,000 to 400,000 distinct CDR3 sequences, around 4.3% seen once. The rearrangement joins TRBV5-1 to TRBJ2-3; tentatively, D is TRBD2 (6 bases). The receptor comes from a man between 18 and 35 years old who received the YFV17D yellow fever vaccine. This specimen was PBMCs, taken 15 days after the yellow fever booster vaccination. The CDR3 DNA sequence: TGCGCCAGCAGCTTATATACTAGCCGGCCTGAGAATACGCAGTATTTT. The encoded protein is CASSLYTSRPENTQYF.